This T cell receptor (beta chain) derives from a study of cytomegalovirus exposure and HLA in healthy donors. The CDR3 runs to 19 residues. V lost 1 base and J lost 4; bases outside the gene matches: 14. Germline CDR1 is SGHVS and CDR2 is FQNEAQ. PCR employed 60 Vbeta and 13 Jbeta primers. Libraries were prepared by immunoSEQ multiplex PCR; TCRdb keeps only in-frame clonotypes and omits some of them. Among approximately 44,000 clones listed, over 70% were seen once. The TCR originated in a man aged 45-65 years in good health and CMV-seronegative. The sequenced sample was PBMCs. The chain is built from TRBV7-8 and TRBJ2-1; 9 bases map to TRBD1. For the CDR3, the DNA is TGTGCCAGCAGCTTAGGGACAGGGGTAATCGCCGCTGAATACAATGAGCAGTTCTTC. Its protein is CASSLGTGVIAAEYNEQFF.